Below are 14 T cell receptor beta chains sequenced from a single sample in a study of tumor-infiltrating lymphocytes in primary liver carcinoma (TCRdb year 2017). Sequenced on an Illumina HiSeq 2500. Starting from approximately 460 ng total RNA, TCRbeta-specific cDNA was produced by reverse transcription with a constant-region primer and ProtoScript II reverse transcriptase. Construction of the TCRbeta libraries relied on three nested rounds of multiplex PCR, following a slightly modified ARM-PCR procedure. The first two PCR rounds used multiplex TRBV1-TRBV30 forward primers with a Cbeta reverse primer, each for 10 cycles. In TCRdb, the public reads were trimmed at Q25 with fastp and aligned with MiXCR, with productive beta chains retained. Each CDR3 protein appears once, grouped with its most common genes and DNA. This sample holds under 150,000 distinct CDR3 sequences; approximately 68% were observed only once. The biggest ten clones account for about 8% of the sample.

Total RNA and DNA were co-extracted from about 19-30 mg of bulk tissue with the AllPrep DNA/RNA mini kit, without cell sorting. The sequencing input was tumor-adjacent normal liver tissue. These receptor sequences come from an older woman with primary liver carcinoma and hepatitis B virus infection.

Details on this clonotype: A read error is likely, as this CDR3 ends without the conserved phenylalanine or tryptophan. The limits of the CDR3 on the DNA are not certain, so only TCRdb's listed CDR3 is given. The rearrangement uses TRBV29-1 and TRBJ2-1. Per germline, CDR1 SQVTM and CDR2 ANQGSEA. Inclusive of both ends, the CDR3 amounts to 12 amino acids. The CDR3 sequence: CSVGPGRGEQLL.

This clonotype came up once. This could be a read error, since a much larger clone is one nucleotide away. The rearrangement joins TRBV7-9 to TRBJ2-1; 11 bases fit TRBD2. Unmatched junction bases numbered 4, after V lost 1 base and J lost 8 bases. Germline V CDR1 and CDR2: SEHNR, FQNEAQ (reference sequence). This CDR3 has 15 amino acids. This CDR3 reads CASSLVTSGSDEQFF. CDR3 nucleotides: TGTGCCAGCAGCTTAGTTACTAGCGGGAGTGATGAGCAGTTCTTC.

Comment on this clonotype: No conserved phenylalanine or tryptophan is present at the end of the CDR3, so a read error is the likely explanation. The rearrangement links TRBV29-1 to TRBJ2-3, with 11 bases that match TRBD2. The ends lost 6 bases at V and 4 bases at J; junction bases unmatched: 9. The germline V gene encodes CDR1 SQVTM and CDR2 ANQGSEA. The CDR3 spans 15 residues. The CDR3 nucleotides read TGCAGCGTAGCGGGAGTAGCGGGAGGGCCAGATACGCAGTATCTT. Amino acid sequence: CSVAGVAGGPDTQYL.

In its sample, this clonotype was seen many times. The chain is built from TRBV5-1 and TRBJ2-3; the D gene is possibly TRBD2 (5 bases). CDR3 size: 14 residues. CDR1 is SGHRS and CDR2 is YFSETQ in the germline V gene. The V end was cut by 4 bases, the J end by 3 bases, with 12 bases between. The CDR3 here is CASSLSSGTDTQYF. As DNA, the CDR3 is TGCGCCAGCAGCCTCTCCAGCGGTACAGATACGCAGTATTTT.

Worth noting for this clonotype: This may arise from a read error, as a much more abundant clone is one base away. The V call is TRBV5-1, the J call TRBJ2-7; 9 nucleotides match TRBD1. V was clipped by 6 bases and J by 7 bases; unmatched bases: 11. This CDR3 region has 14 residues. Germline V gives CDR1 SGHRS, CDR2 YFSETQ. The chain's CDR3 is CASNYGTGSEEQYF. The CDR3 nucleotides read TGCGCCAGCAACTACGGGACAGGGTCTGAAGAGCAGTACTTC. Together with reference TRBV5-1 and TRBJ2-7, the CDR3 gives the full variable domain: KAGVTQTPRYLIKTRGQQVTLSCSPISGHRSVSWYQQTPGQGLQFLFEYFSETQRNKGNFPGRFSGRQFSNSRSEMNVSTLELGDSALYLCASNYGTGSEEQYFGPGTRLTVT.

This clonotype was seen ten or more times. V and J are TRBV10-2 and TRBJ2-2, with 10 positions matching TRBD1. Germline assignment: CDR1 WSHSY and CDR2 SAAADI. The CDR3 has 13 amino acids. J lost 6 bases, V lost 6 bases, and 1 base had no gene match. CDR3 residues: CASRTGGPGELFF. The CDR3 nucleotides read TGCGCCAGCAGGACAGGGGGCCCCGGGGAGCTGTTTTTT.

About this clonotype: This CDR3 is missing its conserved last phenylalanine or tryptophan, likely due to a read error. The chain employs TRBV7-3 and TRBJ1-1; D is ambiguous. The CDR3 has 13 amino acids. The germline CDR1 and CDR2 sequences are SGHTA and FQGTGA. Trimming took 5 bases from V and 0 from J, leaving 7 bases between them. The CDR3: CASSPQMNTEAFY. In DNA, the CDR3 is TGTGCCAGCAGCCCCCAGATGAACACTGAAGCTTTCTAT.

Details on this clonotype: A much larger clonotype is one base distant, so this may be a read error. The CDR3 region has the DNA TGTGCCAGCGGGACAGTTACTTATGAAAAACTGTTTTTT. It encodes CASGTVTYEKLFF. The chain joins TRBV28 to TRBJ1-4, with 7 bases identical to TRBD1. V dropped 8 bases and J dropped 6; count of bases not matched to a gene: 6. Germline loops: CDR1 MDHEN, CDR2 SYDVKM. The CDR3 has 13 amino acids.

The chain couples TRBV4-1 to TRBJ2-1; 7 nucleotides line up with TRBD2. V was clipped by 0 bases and J by 8 bases; unmatched bases: 10. CDR3 length equals 16 residues. CDR1 and CDR2 (germline): MGHRA, YSYEKL. In DNA, the CDR3 is TGCGCCAGCAGCCAAGAGGTCGTGGGAGGGTCTGATGAGCAGTTCTTC. This gives the protein CASSQEVVGGSDEQFF.

As regards this clonotype: At one of its ends the junction is not consistent with the germline gene, which may arise from a read error. The rearrangement joins TRBV29-1 to TRBJ2-3, with 8 positions matching TRBD2. The CDR3 is made up of 12 amino acids. Looked up from germline, CDR1 is SQVTM and CDR2 is ANQGSEA. The CDR3 loop is CSAGGGIDMQYF. In DNA form, the CDR3 reads TGCAGCGCCGGGGGGGGCATAGATATGCAGTATTTT.

This clonotype was counted only a few times. At one end, the junction sequence differs from germline, possibly due to a read error. The gene calls are TRBV11-2 and TRBJ1-1; D is unresolved. The CDR3 totals 16 residues. Looked up from germline, CDR1 is SGHAT and CDR2 is FQNNGV. CDR3: CASSSISLALNTEVFF. CDR3 DNA: TGTGCCAGCAGCTCTATCAGTCTCGCTTTGAACACTGAAGTTTTCTTT.

A note on this clonotype: The junction departs from the called germline gene at one end, perhaps through a read error. The rearrangement uses TRBV4-1 and TRBJ2-3, with TRBD2 matching over 15 bases. CDR1 and CDR2 from the germline V gene are MGHRA and YSYEKL. CDR3 length: 17 residues. The CDR3 reads CASSQKGLAGGSDTHYF. The DNA for the CDR3 is TGCGCCAGCAGCCAAAAAGGACTAGCGGGAGGGTCAGATACGCATTATTTT.

Concerning this clonotype itself: Given the absence of the conserved phenylalanine or tryptophan at the CDR3 end, a read error is likely. CDR3 in amino acids: CVSSRQGVMDEQYS. CDR3 coding DNA: TGTGTCAGCAGCCGGCAGGGGGTAATGGACGAGCAGTACTCC. The gene calls are TRBV7-9 and TRBJ2-7, with 7 bases lining up with TRBD1. The germline V gene has CDR1 SEHNR and CDR2 FQNEAQ (reference sequence). The CDR3 covers 14 residues.

This clonotype was seen at least ten times. This chain uses TRBV29-1 with TRBJ2-2; the D is unclear. Germline values: CDR1 SQVTM, CDR2 ANQGSEA. V gave up 4 bases and J gave up 7 bases, with 13 bases separating them. The CDR3 sequence is 13 residues long. The DNA of the CDR3 is TGCAGCGTTGTGAGCACACATGGCGGGGAGCTGTTTTTT. Translating gives CSVVSTHGGELFF.